This T cell receptor (beta chain) is drawn from a study of OX40 agonist ivuxolimab in advanced cancers. Study as a whole: In three patients, partial responses were observed, one with hepatocellular carcinoma and two with cutaneous melanoma.

The data were produced by immunoSEQ multiplex PCR, yet TCRdb's version contains in-frame clones alone and is incomplete. This sample has 60,000 to 70,000 clones, with about four fifths found just once. To note about this clone: Its antigen is unidentified.

Study results and limitations: Determination of antigen specificity was not performed for the expanded peripheral T cells.

The sampling schedule covered blood at baseline, cycle 4 day 1, and cycle 7 day 1. The sample was CD4+ or CD8+ T cells sorted from blood, taken in a trial of the OX40 agonist ivuxolimab. The sequence was collected from an adult with an advanced solid tumor such as melanoma, head and neck, liver or kidney cancer.

The CDR3 loop is CASSAFGGNTIYF. Here the CDR3 DNA reads TGTGCCAGCAGCGCGTTCGGTGGAAACACCATATATTTT. The chain uses TRBV9 and TRBJ1-3; D gene ambiguous. V lost 3 bases to trimming and J lost 3 bases, with 7 bases between them. The CDR3 extends over 13 amino acids. Germline values: CDR1 SGDLS, CDR2 YYNGEE.